This T cell receptor (beta chain) stems from a study of identical twins. TCRdb re-analysed the 5' RACE reads in MiXCR, keeping a single row per CDR3 protein. This sample has fewer than 500,000 distinct CDR3 sequences; 24% occur once, and the top ten carry about 2.9%. In the case of this clonotype: Antigen: not known.

Per germline, CDR1 DFQATT and CDR2 SNEGSKA (reference sequence). V was trimmed by 0 bases and J by 8 bases, leaving 16 bases between them. CDR3 length: 15 residues. Whole-study findings and limits: Because invariant MAIT and iNKT cells could be present, zero-insertion analyses could be partly confounded.

The same specimen was also included in a second study, on T cells expressing NK-cell markers.

This receptor was taken from a woman aged 18-29 years in good health. The chain employs TRBV20-1 and TRBJ1-4, with D maybe TRBD1 (5 bases). Sequencing was done on a sample of CD4+ T cells sorted from blood. In nucleotides, the CDR3 is TGCAGTGCTAGAGATAGGAGAGGGGTGGAAGAAAAACTGTTTTTT. It yields the protein CSARDRRGVEEKLFF.